This T cell receptor (beta chain) was sequenced for a study of human T cells and chemical hapten exposure listed by TCRdb under 2021. The study in broad terms: For sensitization, 2% DPC in acetone was applied to a 2 cm by 2 cm area of upper inner arm skin. Throughout the study period of around 24 weeks, patients also received therapeutic DPC doses to the scalp every week. Patch tests used Finn chambers with 0.01% DPC on the upper back, scored after 6 days by International Contact Dermatitis Research Group standards. Alopecia areata with under or over 50% scalp involvement, alopecia totalis and alopecia universalis were represented in the patient cohort, which was mostly female. Libraries were combined into a pool for sequencing, and differences in TCR yield between samples came mainly from small differences in library volumes within the pool. In alopecia patients, the study followed how the peripheral blood TCR repertoire changed in vivo over primary and secondary sensitization to diphenylcyclopropenone (DPC), a hapten. Blood samples were taken from patients before sensitization (week 0) and at 2, 6 and about 24 weeks after DPC sensitization. Blood for TCR sequencing was provided by twenty-nine alopecia patients at one to four time points (pre-sensitization, 2, 6 and 24 weeks). The paper as a whole reports these results and caveats: Expanded TCRs formed significantly more large CDR3 similarity clusters than pre-sensitization or healthy control sets, consistent with antigen-driven responses. All patients had alopecia, a presumed autoimmune disease, so their immune response might differ from that of healthy individuals. The number of PT1 expanded TCRs positively correlated with patch test score, significant at thresholds 8, 16 and 32 but not 4. Repeated subsampling changed both the strength of the expansion versus patch-test correlation and the threshold at which the correlation became significant. No change with DPC sensitization was found in the number of TCRs above 1 in 1000 frequency, and no evidence of global repertoire structure alterations was found.

Library method: RACE. TCRdb lists the instrument as NextSeq 500. Library preparation attached unique molecular identifiers to individual cDNA molecules for quantitative, reproducible TCR counting. Each blood RNA sample was used to sequence both TCR alpha and TCR beta chains. The study's processing was this. The median number of TCRs per sample was approximately 98,000, ranging from roughly 23,224 to 700,000. The Decombinator software suite was used to annotate the V, J and CDR3 of the TCR reads. Every sample was subsampled to the same number of TCRs (28,000) for the PS versus PT1 abundance plots. Expanded TCRs were defined as absent before sensitization and observed at least eight times at the 2-week time point. The public reads were reprocessed in TCRdb via fastp at Q25 and MiXCR, keeping in-frame beta chains. For every CDR3 protein sequence, its rows merge into one entry that carries the most common genes and DNA. TCRdb assigned the V and J calls; the authors' analysis was not used. The sample table contains 270,000 or so distinct CDR3 sequences; only one count was recorded for around 7.3% of them. 0.9% to 1.5% of the sample goes to the ten largest clones.

In the paper's terms, the time point label means: pre-sensitization, week 0. The meaning of the sample's treatment or condition label: therapeutic diphenylcyclopropenone sensitization with weekly scalp DPC. Blood at each patch-test visit was drawn before the patch test was applied. Patients were eligible if aged 18 to 70, diagnosed with alopecia and judged suitable for DPC therapy, and pregnant patients were excluded. Total RNA was extracted from unfractionated whole blood collected in Tempus Blood RNA tubes. On this clonotype: The specificity of this receptor is unknown. Base qualities are missing; no much larger clone stands one base away.

The CDR3, cysteine through phenylalanine, is 13 amino acids long. The kept DNA is CDR3 alone, 39 bases in frame from the first base. Trimming costs V 5 bases and J 10 bases, and their ends lie 15 bases apart. The germline V gene provides CDR1 MGHRA and CDR2 YSYEKL. This clonotype was sampled from a man aged 18 to 29 with alopecia areata. Some clones in this sample may be carry-over from other donors' samples. Rearrangement joined TRBV4-1 to TRBJ2-1; TRBD1 is perhaps the D gene, given 5 matching bases. The sample was whole blood, taken in connection with sensitization to the hapten diphenylcyclopropenone (DPC). The CDR3 protein is CASSGAWVDEQFF. The DNA is as follows: TGCGCCAGCAGCGGGGCGTGGGTCGACGAGCAGTTCTTC.